The 21 T cell receptor beta chains reported below all come from one sample, sequenced in a study of regulatory T cells in long-lasting Graves disease. The time point was: newly diagnosed GD, antithyroid drugs for less than 3 months. From PBMCs, RNA was extracted and then used to make the TCR library. In building TCR beta libraries, iRepertoire HTBI primers were used together with Arm-PCR of CDR3 regions. From the multiplex PCR reads, TCRdb called clonotypes with MiXCR, one entry per CDR3 protein. The sample lists 360,000 or so distinct CDR3 sequences, roughly 15% occurring once. Separately, the same data were catalogued under a study of T cells in Graves' hyperthyroidism and ophthalmopathy.

The sequencing here drew on peripheral blood mononuclear cells (PBMCs), taken at new diagnosis, from a patient treated with antithyroid drugs. The source is a woman aged 18 to 35 with Graves disease.

The rearrangement joins TRBV29-1 to TRBJ2-3; 7 bases map to TRBD2. V shed 4 bases and J 0 bases; nucleotides not matched to a gene: 13. Germline assignment: CDR1 SQVTM and CDR2 ANQGSEA. The CDR3 loop spans 17 amino acids. CDR3 DNA: TGCAGCGTTGTCAAGGCTAGCGGAGGTACTAGCACAGATACGCAGTATTTT. This translates into CSVVKASGGTSTDTQYF.

This chain joins TRBV19 and TRBJ2-1, with 9 bases matching TRBD1. J was trimmed by 3 bases and V by 4 bases; bases with no gene match: 1. This CDR3 is built from 14 residues. Germline V gene sequence: CDR1 LNHDA, CDR2 SQIVND (reference sequence). CDR3 DNA sequence: TGTGCCAGTAGTAGGGACAGGGTCTACAATGAGCAGTTCTTC. Translation gives CASSRDRVYNEQFF. The full variable domain, its missing parts supplied by reference TRBV19 and TRBJ2-1, is DGGITQSPKYLFRKEGQNVTLSCEQNLNHDAMYWYRQDPGQGLRLIYYSQIVNDFQKGDIAEGYSVSREKKESFPLTVTSAQKNPTAFYLCASSRDRVYNEQFFGPGTRLTVL.

This clonotype has only a few counts. The genes are TRBV12-5 and TRBJ2-3, with 8 positions matching TRBD1. V lost 8 bases, J lost 3 bases, and 13 bases stayed unmatched. The CDR3 is 16 residues long. Germline V gene lookup returns CDR1 LGHNT and CDR2 FRNRAP. The CDR3, as DNA: TGTGCTAGTAGGGTTTTGGACAGGGTCATAACAGATACGCAGTATTTT. It codes for CASRVLDRVITDTQYF.

The V call is TRBV5-4, the J call TRBJ1-1; D possibly corresponds to TRBD1 (6 bases). V was trimmed by 4 bases and J by 3 bases, leaving 13 bases between them. The CDR3 loop spans 14 amino acids. Germline CDR1 SGHNT, CDR2 YYREEE (reference sequence). This chain's CDR3 is CASSPRDKDTEAFF. For the CDR3, the DNA is TGTGCCAGCAGCCCCCGGGACAAGGACACTGAAGCTTTCTTT. Full variable domain (outside the CDR3, taken from reference TRBV5-4 and TRBJ1-1): ETGVTQSPTHLIKTRGQQVTLRCSSQSGHNTVSWYQQALGQGPQFIFQYYREEENGRGNFPPRFSGLQFPNYSSELNVNALELDDSALYLCASSPRDKDTEAFFGQGTRLTVV.

The V call is TRBV7-2, the J call TRBJ1-4; D gene ambiguous. The CDR3 extends over 14 amino acids. Germline CDR1 is SGHTA and CDR2 is FQGNSA. The ends were cut back, 4 bases at V and 7 bases at J, with 13 bases in the middle. The CDR3 nucleotides read TGTGCCAGCAGCTCTTCAGGTTCCGGTGAAAAACTGTTTTTT. Its protein product is CASSSSGSGEKLFF.

This clonotype was detected only a few times. V and J are TRBV30 and TRBJ1-6, with a tentative D call TRBD1 (5 bases). CDR3 length equals 12 residues. CDR1 and CDR2 (germline): GTSNPN, SVGIG (reference sequence). V lost 2 bases and J 12 bases, leaving 11 bases between the germline ends. The CDR3: CAWSRTQGPLHF. The CDR3 DNA reads as TGTGCCTGGAGTAGGACCCAGGGACCCCTCCACTTT.

This clonotype was found many times. V is TRBV11-2 and J is TRBJ2-7, with 8 positions matching TRBD1. Germline values: CDR1 SGHAT, CDR2 FQNNGV. The CDR3 consists of 15 residues. The J segment lost 5 bases and the V segment lost 1 base, leaving 7 bases of the junction unmatched. The CDR3 nucleotides read TGTGCCAGCAGCTTAGGAGCGGACAGGGATAACGAGCAGTACTTC. As protein: CASSLGADRDNEQYF.

This clonotype was counted between two and nine times. The rearrangement links TRBV2 to TRBJ2-7; unclear D gene. The CDR3 runs 13 residues. Trimming shortened V by 0 bases and J by 3 bases, and 6 bases separated the two germline ends. Per the germline V gene, CDR1 is SNHLY and CDR2 is FYNNEI. The CDR3 sequence: CASSEAQYYEQYF. The CDR3 DNA reads as TGTGCCAGCAGTGAAGCGCAATACTACGAGCAGTACTTC.

Regarding this clonotype: At one of its ends the junction is not consistent with the germline gene, which may arise from a read error. V usage is TRBV3-1 and J usage is TRBJ2-5; no reliable D call. Germline V gives CDR1 LGHDT, CDR2 YNNKEL (reference sequence). This CDR3 has 13 amino acids. CDR3 loop: CASSLDSQETQDF. DNA for the CDR3: TGTGCCAGCAGCCTTGACTCCCAAGAGACCCAGGACTTC.

In this sample, this clonotype turned up a few times. The rearrangement links TRBV12-3 or TRBV12-4 to TRBJ2-5; D gene ambiguous. This CDR3 is built from 13 residues. Trimming removed 1 base from V and 3 bases from J, with 6 bases in between. The CDR3 DNA is TGTGCCAGCAGTTTAGACACCGAAGAGACCCAGTACTTC. It encodes CASSLDTEETQYF.

This chain joins TRBV20-1 and TRBJ2-3; D possibly matches TRBD1 or TRBD2 (6 bases each). Germline loops: CDR1 DFQATT, CDR2 SNEGSKA (reference sequence). This CDR3 spans 16 amino acids. V gave up 2 bases and J gave up 3 bases, with 18 bases separating them. CDR3 amino acids: CSARPDRGGQTDTQYF. The CDR3 DNA follows: TGCAGTGCTAGACCCGATCGAGGGGGGCAGACAGATACGCAGTATTTT.

This chain uses TRBV3-1 with TRBJ2-3; 8 bases are shared with TRBD2. Germline CDR1 is LGHDT and CDR2 is YNNKEL (reference sequence). J was trimmed by 5 bases and V by 2 bases; bases with no gene match: 3. There are 14 residues in the CDR3. In DNA form, the CDR3 reads TGTGCCAGCAGCCAAAAAGCGGGGGAAGATACGCAGTATTTT. This translates into CASSQKAGEDTQYF.

This clonotype was counted only a few times. This rearrangement joins TRBV4-2 to TRBJ1-4; D is perhaps TRBD1 (5 bases). Trimming took off 0 bases at V and 12 bases at J, with 5 bases between the two ends. The CDR3 is made up of 11 amino acids. Germline CDR1 and CDR2: LGHNA and YNFKEQ. The CDR3 sequence: CASSQEGELFF. CDR3 DNA sequence: TGTGCCAGCAGCCAAGAGGGGGAACTGTTTTTT.

This clonotype was observed many times. The chain links TRBV6-1 to TRBJ1-6; D gene unclear. The CDR3 is 13 residues long. Germline V gene sequence: CDR1 MNHNS, CDR2 SASEGT. V was pared by 4 bases and J by 5 bases, with 6 bases between. The CDR3 loop reads CASSVANNSPLHF. In nucleotides, the CDR3 is TGTGCCAGCAGTGTGGCTAATAATTCACCCCTCCACTTT.

This clonotype was seen ten or more times. The V gene is TRBV3-1, the J gene TRBJ2-7; D not certain. Trimming shortened V by 4 bases and J by 3 bases, and 19 bases separated the two germline ends. The germline CDR1 and CDR2 sequences are LGHDT and YNNKEL (reference sequence). The CDR3 length is 16 residues. CDR3 protein: CASSRYSSNPLYEQYF. As DNA, the CDR3 is TGTGCCAGCAGCCGTTACAGCTCAAACCCCCTCTACGAGCAGTACTTC.

A word on this clonotype: This may come from a read error, since a much larger clone is one base off. This chain links TRBV28 with TRBJ1-5; D might be TRBD1 (5 bases). Trimming removed 5 bases at V and 5 bases at J, with 19 bases between. This CDR3 has 16 amino acids. Germline CDR1 MDHEN, CDR2 SYDVKM. The CDR3 sequence is CASSGGGAISYQPQHF. The CDR3 bases are TGTGCCAGCAGTGGGGGGGGAGCTATCAGCTATCAGCCCCAGCATTTT.

This clonotype appeared many times. The rearrangement links TRBV5-1 to TRBJ2-7; 7 nucleotides match TRBD1. Germline V gene data show CDR1 as SGHRS and CDR2 as YFSETQ. The CDR3 length is 14 residues. Trimming cost V 4 bases and J 3 bases; bases outside gene matches: 7. The CDR3 loop is CASSPGTVVYEQYF. DNA for the CDR3: TGCGCCAGCAGCCCGGGGACAGTTGTCTACGAGCAGTACTTC. Combining the CDR3 with reference TRBV5-1 and TRBJ2-7 gives the whole variable domain KAGVTQTPRYLIKTRGQQVTLSCSPISGHRSVSWYQQTPGQGLQFLFEYFSETQRNKGNFPGRFSGRQFSNSRSEMNVSTLELGDSALYLCASSPGTVVYEQYFGPGTRLTVT.

This clonotype was seen at least ten times. The CDR3 DNA follows: TGTGCCAGCAGCCACCAGGACTATCCTTGGGAGCAGTACTTC. Translated: CASSHQDYPWEQYF. The V call is TRBV7-9, the J call TRBJ2-7, with a possible D match to TRBD2 (6 bases). Germline V gene lookup returns CDR1 SEHNR and CDR2 FQNEAQ (reference sequence). The CDR3 has 14 amino acids. V lost 5 bases and J 7 bases, leaving 18 bases between the germline ends.

Details on this clonotype: A much larger clone differs from this one at a single base, so this may be a read error. The chain carries TRBV6-1 and TRBJ2-1; either TRBD1 or TRBD2 may supply D (5 bases each). Per germline, CDR1 MNHNS and CDR2 SASEGT. The CDR3 extends over 14 amino acids. CDR3 loop: CASSEWGSRDEPFF. The CDR3 DNA reads TGTGCCAGCAGTGAGTGGGGGTCCAGAGATGAGCCGTTCTTC.

At least ten counts were recorded for this clonotype. This rearrangement joins TRBV18 to TRBJ1-5; D call uncertain. Germline CDR1 and CDR2: KGHSH and LQKENI. The CDR3 is 13 amino acids. V was cut by 3 bases and J by 6 bases, with 9 bases left in between. This CDR3 reads CASSPIEGQPQHF. For the CDR3, the DNA is TGTGCCAGCTCACCGATAGAGGGTCAGCCCCAGCATTTT.

This clonotype was recorded a few times. The chain uses TRBV4-1 and TRBJ2-1; D not resolved. This CDR3 is built from 15 residues. CDR1 and CDR2 (germline): MGHRA, YSYEKL. Deletions cut 1 base from V and 4 bases from J, with 11 bases between. The CDR3 DNA is TGCGCCAGCAGCCAAGTGATAGCTTATTACAATGAGCAGTTCTTC. This gives the protein CASSQVIAYYNEQFF.